One TCR beta chain is described in this entry. This sample is part of a study of blood T cell repertoires in COVID-19. For the study at large: PBMCs, B-cell-depleted T cells, or T cells provided the cDNA or gDNA that made up the material.

Trimming took 5 bases from V and 4 from J; bases not matched to a gene: 8. Germline V gene data show CDR1 as SSHAT and CDR2 as FNYEAQ (reference sequence). CDR3 length: 15 amino acids. Some clones are missing from TCRdb's copy, which holds only in-frame ones; the method was immunoSEQ multiplex PCR. The profile shows approximately 330,000 clones, around 90% of them singletons. The source is a man aged 30 to 39 with COVID-19, enrolled during active disease. The source material was peripheral blood. The chain joins TRBV7-7 to TRBJ2-5, with 9 bases identical to TRBD1. Here the CDR3 reads CASSTRTGVGETQYF. The CDR3 coding sequence is TGTGCCAGCAGCACGCGGACAGGGGTGGGAGAGACCCAGTACTTC.